These 5 T cell receptor beta chains came from one sample sequenced in a study of T cell responses to AZD1222 COVID-19 vaccine (dated by TCRdb to the early 2020s). This specimen's time point label, interpreted: baseline before first vaccination. To prepare the library, the immunoSEQ multiplex PCR assay was applied. The table comes from immuneACCESS by way of TCRdb, which keeps in-frame sequences with V and J called. Part of the clones is missing from these tables; in studies checked, under half for an unresolved V gene and the rest for unknown reasons. This sample comprises more than 85,000 clones, roughly 87% of them detected only once. Approximately 5.5% of the sample is in the top ten clones. The source was peripheral blood, collected on day 0 of AZD1222 vaccination. Source of these receptors: an adult in good health.

The V and J genes are TRBV24-1 and TRBJ2-1; D might be TRBD2 (5 bases). Looked up from germline, CDR1 is KGHDR and CDR2 is SFDVKD. V was cut by 3 bases and J by 9 bases, with 5 bases left in between. This CDR3 region has 11 residues. The DNA of the CDR3 is TGTGCCACCAGTGATGAGGGTGAGCAGTTCTTC. Its protein product is CATSDEGEQFF.

The V gene is TRBV10-2, the J gene TRBJ2-7; D not certain. The V end was cut by 6 bases, the J end by 5 bases, with 20 bases between. The CDR3 runs to 15 residues. Germline values: CDR1 WSHSY, CDR2 SAAADI. CDR3 nucleotides: TGCGCCAGCAGGGGGTATGAGGCTGGGATAGACGAGCAGTACTTC. Amino acids: CASRGYEAGIDEQYF.

The chain employs TRBV5-5 and TRBJ2-7; D not certain. The ends were cut back, 0 bases at V and 2 bases at J, with 15 bases in the middle. Germline V gene lookup returns CDR1 SGHKS and CDR2 YYEKEE (reference sequence). The CDR3 is 16 residues long. CDR3 in amino acids: CASSLGLDHLTYEQYF. The CDR3 DNA follows: TGTGCCAGCAGCTTGGGGCTGGACCACCTTACCTACGAGCAGTACTTC.

The rearrangement uses TRBV9 and TRBJ2-7; 7 bases agree with TRBD2. Germline V gene sequence: CDR1 SGDLS, CDR2 YYNGEE. The CDR3 totals 15 residues. V was pared by 4 bases and J by 2 bases, with 9 bases of the junction left unmatched. The CDR3 DNA is TGTGCCAGCAGCCCCCAACCTAGCGGAACCTACGAGCAGTACTTC. As protein: CASSPQPSGTYEQYF. The full variable domain, its missing parts supplied by reference TRBV9 and TRBJ2-7, is DSGVTQTPKHLITATGQRVTLRCSPRSGDLSVYWYQQSLDQGLQFLIQYYNGEERAKGNILERFSAQQFPDLHSELNLSSLELGDSALYFCASSPQPSGTYEQYFGPGTRLTVT.

This clone was seen just once. This chain links TRBV15 with TRBJ1-2; D remains ambiguous. Germline CDR1 is LNHNV and CDR2 is YYDKDF (reference sequence). The CDR3 consists of 14 residues. Trimming left V 0 bases short and J 4 bases short, with 9 bases between. The CDR3 DNA follows: TGTGCCACCAGCAGAGATCCAGCCAGCTATGGCTACACCTTC. This sequence encodes CATSRDPASYGYTF.